These 11 T cell receptor beta chains came from one sample sequenced in a study of cytomegalovirus exposure and HLA in healthy donors. It was with 60 Vbeta and 13 Jbeta primers that the PCR ran. Clones were read by immunoSEQ multiplex PCR, and TCRdb kept only the in-frame ones, dropping some. This sample lists about 74,000 clones; its ten largest clones have 6% to 8%. The sequenced sample was PBMCs. These receptors all stem from a female donor in good health and CMV-seropositive.

This chain joins TRBV30 and TRBJ1-1, with D perhaps TRBD1 (5 bases). CDR1 is GTSNPN, CDR2 SVGIG, per germline (reference sequence). This CDR3 is built from 14 residues. The V and J ends lost 0 bases and 3 bases respectively, with 11 bases between them. The CDR3, as DNA: TGTGCCTGGAGTGTGTCAGGGTGGGACACTGAAGCTTTCTTT. Translated, it gives CAWSVSGWDTEAFF.

The gene calls are TRBV19 and TRBJ1-5; 12 bases line up with TRBD1. The CDR3 spans 21 residues. J gave up 2 bases and V 2 bases, and 16 bases lay outside the gene matches. The germline V gene has CDR1 LNHDA and CDR2 SQIVND (reference sequence). The CDR3 DNA follows: TGTGCCAGTAGTATATTCGTAGTGGGACAGGGGGCGACCAGGGGCAATCAGCCCCAGCATTTT. Protein product: CASSIFVVGQGATRGNQPQHF.

The V and J genes are TRBV6-1 and TRBJ2-5; 7 bases fit TRBD2. The CDR3 is made up of 13 amino acids. Per germline, CDR1 MNHNS and CDR2 SASEGT. The V and J ends lost 3 bases and 4 bases, in that order; junction bases with no gene match: 2. CDR3 in DNA: TGTGCCAGCAGTGAGGGAGGGGTAGAGACCCAGTACTTC. It specifies CASSEGGVETQYF.

The V and J genes are TRBV7-2 and TRBJ2-5; D is unclear. Germline V gives CDR1 SGHTA, CDR2 FQGNSA. The CDR3 extends over 13 amino acids. With 4 bases removed from V and 4 bases from J, the gap between germline ends came to 10 bases. The DNA of the CDR3 is TGTGCCAGCAGCTCGATGCGCGGAGAGACCCAGTACTTC. Translation: CASSSMRGETQYF.

The chain carries TRBV28 and TRBJ1-2; D not certain. The germline V gene has CDR1 MDHEN and CDR2 SYDVKM. The V end was cut by 4 bases, the J end by 7 bases, with 7 bases between. This CDR3 spans 11 amino acids. CDR3 sequence (DNA): TGTGCCAGCAGTTCCCCGGGTGGCTACACCTTC. Residues: CASSSPGGYTF.

This chain joins TRBV2 and TRBJ1-1, with 8 bases fitting TRBD1. V dropped 7 bases and J dropped 4; count of bases not matched to a gene: 5. CDR1 is SNHLY, CDR2 FYNNEI, per germline. The CDR3 length is 13 residues. CDR3: CASNDRGSTEAFF. Here the CDR3 DNA reads TGTGCCAGCAACGACAGGGGCTCCACTGAAGCTTTCTTT.

This chain uses TRBV7-8 with TRBJ1-1; D remains unclear. With 3 bases removed from V and 6 bases from J, the gap between germline ends came to 14 bases. Germline values: CDR1 SGHVS, CDR2 FQNEAQ. The CDR3 loop spans 14 amino acids. In DNA form, the CDR3 reads TGTGCCAGCAGCTTTAGTTTAGAGTCTGCTGAAGCTTTCTTT. This encodes CASSFSLESAEAFF.

The rearrangement links TRBV18 to TRBJ1-2; TRBD1 agrees at 8 bases. Trimming at V came to 1 base and at J to 3 bases, leaving 7 bases not matched to a gene. CDR3 length: 16 amino acids. The germline V gene has CDR1 KGHSH and CDR2 LQKENI. DNA of the CDR3: TGTGCCAGCTCACCACAGATGGGACAGGATTACTATGGCTACACCTTC. Translated, it gives CASSPQMGQDYYGYTF.

The V and J genes are TRBV30 and TRBJ2-7; D unclear. CDR1 and CDR2 (germline): GTSNPN, SVGIG (reference sequence). The germline V and J ends were trimmed by 3 bases and 2 bases, with 29 bases remaining between them. The CDR3 has 19 residues. The CDR3, as DNA: TGTGCCTGGAGAGGAAATGTAGTAGCAGACCCTACCAGCGCCTACGAGCAGTACTTC. Its protein is CAWRGNVVADPTSAYEQYF.

The rearrangement links TRBV5-4 to TRBJ1-2; a weak D match, TRBD1 (6 bases). The CDR3 runs to 14 residues. Per germline, CDR1 SGHNT and CDR2 YYREEE (reference sequence). Trimming took 1 base from V and 5 from J, leaving 12 bases between them. The CDR3 DNA follows: TGTGCCAGCAGCTTGTCGGACAGTCCTTATGGCTACACCTTC. The encoded protein is CASSLSDSPYGYTF. Combining the CDR3 with reference TRBV5-4 and TRBJ1-2 gives the whole variable domain ETGVTQSPTHLIKTRGQQVTLRCSSQSGHNTVSWYQQALGQGPQFIFQYYREEENGRGNFPPRFSGLQFPNYSSELNVNALELDDSALYLCASSLSDSPYGYTFGSGTRLTVV.

The chain carries TRBV28 and TRBJ2-7, with 10 bases lining up with TRBD2. V lost 4 bases and J lost 3; bases outside the gene matches: 6. The germline gives CDR1 MDHEN, CDR2 SYDVKM. The length of the CDR3 is 15 residues. The CDR3 here is CASSSSSGRYYEQYF. CDR3 nucleotide sequence: TGTGCCAGCAGTTCCTCTAGCGGGAGATACTACGAGCAGTACTTC.